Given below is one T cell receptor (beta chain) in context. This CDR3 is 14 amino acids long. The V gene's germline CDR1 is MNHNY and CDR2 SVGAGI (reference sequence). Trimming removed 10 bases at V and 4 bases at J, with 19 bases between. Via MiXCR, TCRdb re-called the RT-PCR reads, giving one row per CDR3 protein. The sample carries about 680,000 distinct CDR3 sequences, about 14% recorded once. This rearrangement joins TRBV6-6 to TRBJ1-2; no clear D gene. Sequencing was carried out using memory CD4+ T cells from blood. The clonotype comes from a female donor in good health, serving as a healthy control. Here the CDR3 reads CATTINLGTYGYTF. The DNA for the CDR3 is TGTGCCACCACTATAAACCTGGGCACCTATGGCTACACCTTC.